The rows below give T cell receptor beta chains drawn from one sample of a study of blood T cells in healthy people across ages. TCRdb used MiXCR to reprocess the 5' RACE reads, holding one entry per CDR3 protein. The table lists 1.5 million to 2 million distinct CDR3 sequences, around half of them singletons. The sequenced sample was blood. The receptor set was obtained from a woman in her forties in good health. Both conserved end residues are part of each CDR3. The D gene is left open where the match is weak. Size is stated for part of the rows, as once, few or many counts, or as a class when the clone is expanded.

>TRBV7-2|NA|TRBJ2-1|NA
TGTGCCAGCAGCCACCGTATATACAATGAGCAGTTCTTC
CASSHRIYNEQFF
>TRBV10-3|NA|TRBJ2-1|TRBD2
TGTGCCATCAGTGAATATAGCTTAGCGGGGGGGAAGAGCAATGAGCAGTTCTTC
CAISEYSLAGGKSNEQFF
>TRBV18|NA|TRBJ1-6|NA
TGTGCCAGCTCACCAACAGCCCGAGCAACCTATAATTCACCCCTCCACTTT
CASSPTARATYNSPLHF
>TRBV12-3/TRBV12-4|many|TRBJ2-7|TRBD1
TGTGCCAGCAGTTTAAGACAGGGACCCTACGAGCAGTACTTC
CASSLRQGPYEQYF
>TRBV28|NA|TRBJ2-5|TRBD2
TGTGCCAGCAGCCTATATCAACTAGCGGGGCGAGGAGAGACCCAGTCCTTC
CASSLYQLAGRGETQSF
>TRBV20-1|few|TRBJ2-7|TRBD1
TGCAGTGCTACGCCGGGACAGTTCGCCTACGAGCAGTACTTC
CSATPGQFAYEQYF
>TRBV28|once|TRBJ1-2|NA
TGTGCCACCACTGTTGACAGCATATCGAACTATGGCTACACCTTC
CATTVDSISNYGYTF
>TRBV6-5|few|TRBJ2-1|NA
TGTGCCAGCAGTTACGAAGGGGATGAGCAGTTCTTC
CASSYEGDEQFF
>TRBV5-1|NA|TRBJ1-4|TRBD1
TGCGCCAGCACAACCCAGGGGGCGGCTAATGAAAAACTGTTTTTT
CASTTQGAANEKLFF
>TRBV7-2|NA|TRBJ2-5|TRBD2
TGTGCCAGCAGCCAAAACGGGGGGGCGAGCCAGACCCAGTACTTC
CASSQNGGASQTQYF
>TRBV20-1|few|TRBJ2-5|NA
TGCAGTGCTAGTCCGGGGATGTACCAAGAGACCCAGTACTTC
CSASPGMYQETQYF
>TRBV6-5|few|TRBJ2-1|TRBD2
TGTGCCAGCACTCCGACTAGCGGGGGGGCTTATGATGAGCAGTTCTTC
CASTPTSGGAYDEQFF
>TRBV27|NA|TRBJ2-3|NA
TGTGCCAGCAGTTTAACTGGCAGTTGGACAGATACGCAGTATTTT
CASSLTGSWTDTQYF
>TRBV5-1|few|TRBJ2-7|NA
TGCGCCAGCAGCTTTGCAGACTACGAGCAGTACTTC
CASSFADYEQYF
>TRBV28|NA|TRBJ2-7|NA
TGTGCCAGCGCAGGTTGGTACGAGCAGTACTTC
CASAGWYEQYF
>TRBV4-2|NA|TRBJ2-6|TRBD1
TGTGCCAGCAGCCAATACCGGGACAGGGAAGCTGGGGCCAACGTCCTGACTTTC
CASSQYRDREAGANVLTF
>TRBV7-2|NA|TRBJ2-6|TRBD1
TGTGCCAGCAGCTTATCTACAGGGGGCTCCCTAGATGGGGCCAACGTCCTGACTTTC
CASSLSTGGSLDGANVLTF
>TRBV28|NA|TRBJ1-4|TRBD1
TGTGCCAGCAGCCACGGACAGGGTAGGGGTAATGAAAAACTGTTTTTT
CASSHGQGRGNEKLFF
>TRBV20-1|NA|TRBJ1-2|NA
TGCAGTGCTGCCCAGGGAGGGGGAGGCTACACCTTC
CSAAQGGGGYTF
>TRBV28|once|TRBJ2-5|NA
TGTGCCAGCAGTTTCGGCAGGGGGGCCGGTTGGAAACAAGAGACCCAGTACTTC
CASSFGRGAGWKQETQYF
>TRBV11-3|NA|TRBJ2-1|TRBD2
TGTGCCAGCAGCGCCGGGGGGGCCGTTTCTGAGCAGTTCTTC
CASSAGGAVSEQFF
>TRBV28|NA|TRBJ2-7|TRBD1
TGTGCCAGCACCGAACTAGGACAGGCTAGGATCTCCTACGAGCAGTACTTC
CASTELGQARISYEQYF
>TRBV12-3/TRBV12-4|NA|TRBJ1-5|NA
TGTGCCAGCAGTTTAGGACTCAGGGATAGCAATCAGCCCCAGCATTTT
CASSLGLRDSNQPQHF
>TRBV6-5|few|TRBJ2-5|NA
TGTGCCAGCAGTTACTCCCCAGGACCCCGGGAGACCCAGTACTTC
CASSYSPGPRETQYF
>TRBV20-1|NA|TRBJ1-2|NA
TGCAGTGCTAGTCGGGACACCCGAAACTATGGCTACACCTTC
CSASRDTRNYGYTF
>TRBV5-1|NA|TRBJ2-3|NA
TGCGCCAGCAGCACCCAGAGGTGGACAGATACGCAGTATTTT
CASSTQRWTDTQYF
>TRBV6-7|many|TRBJ2-5|NA
TGTGCCAGCAGCCGACAGCAAGAGACCCAGTACTTC
CASSRQQETQYF
>TRBV4-3|few|TRBJ2-7|NA
TGCGCCAGCAGCCAAGATGAAAGCTACGAGCAGTACTTC
CASSQDESYEQYF
>TRBV9|NA|TRBJ2-3|NA
TGTGCCAGCAGCGTAGTATCTGGGACAGCCTACGGAGGGACAGATACGCAGTATTTT
CASSVVSGTAYGGTDTQYF
>TRBV5-1|few|TRBJ2-1|NA
TGCGCCAGCAGCTTGATTGTTGAGCATGAGCAGTTCTTC
CASSLIVEHEQFF
>TRBV6-5|few|TRBJ1-2|NA
TGTGCCAGCAGGACACCCGGCAGAACCTATGGCTACACCTTC
CASRTPGRTYGYTF
>TRBV6-5|few|TRBJ2-7|NA
TGTGCCAGCAGTGACCGTGGACTGGCAGACTACGAGCAGTACTTC
CASSDRGLADYEQYF
>TRBV29-1|few|TRBJ2-7|NA
TGCAGCGTTGAATTATTAAGCACTGAACCCTACGAGCAGTACTTC
CSVELLSTEPYEQYF
>TRBV4-2|NA|TRBJ2-7|NA
TGTGCCAGCAGCCAATCGGAGGGGGCGTACGAGCAGTACTTC
CASSQSEGAYEQYF
>TRBV7-9|NA|TRBJ2-4|TRBD2
TGTGCCAGCAGCTCCGGGACTAGATTAAAAAACATTCAGTACTTC
CASSSGTRLKNIQYF
>TRBV10-3|NA|TRBJ2-1|NA
TGTGCCACCAGTGAGTCCTCACAGGTCCTCTCCTACAATGAGCAGTTCTTC
CATSESSQVLSYNEQFF
>TRBV7-9|few|TRBJ2-7|NA
TGTGCCAGCAGGCGAGCTGGGGAGCAGTACTTC
CASRRAGEQYF
>TRBV4-1|NA|TRBJ2-5|TRBD2
TGCGCCAGCAGCCTGACTGGTGGAGCGGGGGGGCCACAAGAGACCCAGTACTTC
CASSLTGGAGGPQETQYF
>TRBV18|few|TRBJ2-1|TRBD1
TGTGCCAGCTCACCCCGAGACAGGGTAATCCGGAATGAGCAGTTCTTC
CASSPRDRVIRNEQFF
>TRBV12-3/TRBV12-4|few|TRBJ2-1|NA
TGTGCCAGCAGTCCTTCAGGGCCGGGGCAGTTCTTC
CASSPSGPGQFF